This entry is about one T cell receptor (beta chain). What it binds is unknown. The method was immunoSEQ multiplex PCR; TCRdb's version includes in-frame clones alone and lacks a portion of them. Of about 68,000 clones in the sample, about nine tenths were seen once. The data derive from a study of OX40 agonist ivuxolimab in advanced cancers. Across the whole study: The dose-escalation cohort had hepatocellular carcinoma, melanoma, renal cell or head and neck cancer. Approximately 41% of patients had received prior checkpoint inhibitor therapy. Three patients showed partial responses: one hepatocellular carcinoma and two cutaneous melanoma cases.

Whole-study results and caveats: Dose levels from 0.1 to 3.0 mg/kg saw CD4+ and CD8+ blood T cells expand clonally by week 6.

Germline-derived CDR1 and CDR2 are SGHNT and YENEEA. The V gene lost 4 bases and the J gene lost 0 bases, with 10 bases spanning the gap. The CDR3 covers 16 residues. The receptor was derived from an adult with an advanced solid tumor such as melanoma, head and neck, liver or kidney cancer. The chain joins TRBV11-3 to TRBJ2-6; D is ambiguous. This specimen consisted of CD4+ or CD8+ T cells sorted from blood, obtained in a trial of the OX40 agonist ivuxolimab. CDR3 nucleotides: TGTGCCAGCAGCTCCAGCTACTACTCTGGGGCCAACGTCCTGACTTTC. It translates to CASSSSYYSGANVLTF. Complete variable domain (other parts from reference TRBV11-3 and TRBJ2-6): EAGVVQSPRYKIIEKKQPVAFWCNPISGHNTLYWYLQNLGQGPELLIRYENEEAVDDSQLPKDRFSAERLKGVDSTLKIQPAELGDSAVYLCASSSSYYSGANVLTFGAGSRLTVL.